The 29 T cell receptor beta chains below all came from one sample that was sequenced in a study of CD8 T cells in ankylosing spondylitis. Points from the study as a whole: A TCR beta motif of about 8 highly homologous variants appeared characteristic of ankylosing spondylitis blood.

TCRdb re-called the 5' RACE reads with MiXCR, one entry per CDR3 protein. The table has roughly 90,000 distinct CDR3 sequences, roughly 9% seen once. Antigens of these TCRs are unknown. The specimen sequenced was blood, either unsorted or a sorted T cell fraction (not recorded which). These receptors were collected from a male donor with ankylosing spondylitis.

There are a few counts of this clonotype. V usage is TRBV10-3 and J usage is TRBJ2-1, with 8 positions matching TRBD1. The germline gives CDR1 ENHRY, CDR2 SYGVKD. This CDR3 spans 15 amino acids. Germline trimming cut 3 bases from V and 5 bases from J; bases unmatched to any gene: 6. This CDR3 reads CAISDWTGTDNEQFF. For the CDR3, the DNA is TGTGCCATCAGTGATTGGACAGGGACAGACAATGAGCAGTTCTTC.

This clonotype was recorded at least ten times. The rearrangement links TRBV24-1 to TRBJ2-2; D tentatively fits TRBD1 or TRBD2 (5 bases each). V dropped 3 bases and J dropped 1 base, with 11 bases sitting between them. There are 16 residues in the CDR3. Germline lookup yields CDR1 KGHDR and CDR2 SFDVKD. Written as DNA, the CDR3 is TGTGCCACCAGTGATCTTGGGACGGAGAACACCGGGGAGCTGTTTTTT. This gives the protein CATSDLGTENTGELFF.

The sample holds many counts of this clonotype. CDR3 protein: CASRPTSGRGTYNEQFF. As DNA, the CDR3 is TGTGCCAGCAGACCGACTAGCGGGAGAGGCACCTACAATGAGCAGTTCTTC. The chain has TRBV7-9 and TRBJ2-1; TRBD2 matches 12 bases. The length of the CDR3 is 17 residues. V lost 6 bases and J lost 2; bases outside the gene matches: 8. The V gene's germline CDR1 is SEHNR and CDR2 FQNEAQ (reference sequence). Full variable domain (outside the CDR3, taken from reference TRBV7-9 and TRBJ2-1): DTGVSQNPRHKITKRGQNVTFRCDPISEHNRLYWYRQTLGQGPEFLTYFQNEAQLEKSRLLSDRFSAERPKGSFSTLEIQRTEQGDSAMYLCASRPTSGRGTYNEQFFGPGTRLTVL.

The genes are TRBV9 and TRBJ2-5; no clear D gene. The germline gives CDR1 SGDLS, CDR2 YYNGEE. The CDR3 sequence is 13 residues long. V was shortened by 1 base and J by 4 bases, with 8 bases between the two germline ends. In DNA, the CDR3 is TGTGCCAGCAGCGTACCCCCGGGAGAGACCCAGTACTTC. It translates to CASSVPPGETQYF.

The gene calls are TRBV27 and TRBJ2-7, with a possible D match to TRBD1 (7 bases). The CDR3 has 16 residues. The germline V gene encodes CDR1 MNHEY and CDR2 SMNVEV (reference sequence). Trimming took off 3 bases at V and 3 bases at J, with 18 bases between the two ends. CDR3 bases: TGTGCCAGCAGTTTGCTCCCCAGGGGGGCATTCTACGAGCAGTACTTC. Translating gives CASSLLPRGAFYEQYF.

This clonotype was counted ten times or more. Written as DNA, the CDR3 is TGTGCCAGCAGCCAAGGGTTAGCGGGCCCCCACTTGAACACCGGGGAGCTGTTTTTT. Translating gives CASSQGLAGPHLNTGELFF. The rearrangement links TRBV3-1 to TRBJ2-2, with 7 bases aligning to TRBD2. CDR1 is LGHDT, CDR2 YNNKEL, per germline (reference sequence). The CDR3 runs 19 residues. Trimming removed 1 base from V and 1 base from J; junction bases left unmatched: 12. Together with reference TRBV3-1 and TRBJ2-2, the CDR3 gives the full variable domain: DTAVSQTPKYLVTQMGNDKSIKCEQNLGHDTMYWYKQDSKKFLKIMFSYNNKELIINETVPNRFSPKSPDKAHLNLHINSLELGDSAVYFCASSQGLAGPHLNTGELFFGEGSRLTVL.

This clonotype has a count of ten or more. The chain employs TRBV7-9 and TRBJ2-1; 11 bases agree with TRBD2. The germline V gene has CDR1 SEHNR and CDR2 FQNEAQ (reference sequence). V lost 6 bases, J lost 0 bases, and 4 bases stayed unmatched. This CDR3 has 16 residues. The CDR3 loop is CASSSSGRPSYNEQFF. For the CDR3, the DNA is TGTGCCAGCAGTTCTAGCGGGAGGCCCTCCTACAATGAGCAGTTCTTC.

This clonotype was found many times. The chain is built from TRBV7-9 and TRBJ1-4; D is undetermined. Germline lookup yields CDR1 SEHNR and CDR2 FQNEAQ (reference sequence). V lost 1 base and J lost 3, with 12 bases in between. This CDR3 is 16 amino acids long. DNA for the CDR3: TGTGCCAGCAGCTTAGGTGGCGACGGGGCTAATGAAAAACTGTTTTTT. Encoded protein: CASSLGGDGANEKLFF.

V and J are TRBV5-5 and TRBJ1-5; TRBD1 matches 9 bases. This CDR3 spans 15 amino acids. Looked up from germline, CDR1 is SGHKS and CDR2 is YYEKEE (reference sequence). The junction had 4 bases not matched to a gene; V was cut back by 4 bases and J by 2 bases. CDR3 loop: CASSQGQGGNQPQHF. The CDR3 nucleotides are TGTGCCAGCAGCCAGGGACAGGGTGGCAATCAGCCCCAGCATTTT.

This clonotype has just a few counts. The J gene is TRBJ2-5, the V gene TRBV5-1; the D is unclear. The germline CDR1 and CDR2 sequences are SGHRS and YFSETQ. With 3 bases removed from V and 2 bases from J, the gap between germline ends came to 11 bases. The CDR3 consists of 14 residues. CDR3 coding DNA: TGCGCCAGCAGCTGGGCTAGAAATCAAGAGACCCAGTACTTC. Translation gives CASSWARNQETQYF.

This rearrangement joins TRBV10-1 to TRBJ2-7; D might be TRBD2 (5 bases). CDR3 size: 13 residues. V was clipped by 3 bases and J by 7 bases, with 13 bases between them. Germline loops: CDR1 WNHNN, CDR2 SYGVQD (reference sequence). For the CDR3, the DNA is TGCGCCAGCAGTGACGCCCCGGGATGGGAGCAGTACGTC. Its translation: CASSDAPGWEQYV.

The V and J genes are TRBV2 and TRBJ1-4, with no clear D. V lost 6 bases to trimming and J lost 7 bases, with 12 bases between them. This CDR3 is built from 13 residues. Germline CDR1 and CDR2: SNHLY and FYNNEI. The CDR3 region has the DNA TGTGCCAGCAGGAAGATCGACCGTGAAAAACTGTTTTTT. Encoded protein: CASRKIDREKLFF.

This clonotype was detected ten times or more. The CDR3 nucleotides are TGTGCCAGCAGCGTAGGGTGGAGCTCCTACGAGCAGTACTTC. Its protein is CASSVGWSSYEQYF. The chain has TRBV9 and TRBJ2-7; the D is unclear. Per germline, CDR1 SGDLS and CDR2 YYNGEE. The V end was cut by 0 bases, the J end by 0 bases, with 7 bases between. The CDR3 has 14 amino acids.

This clonotype was counted ten times or more. V is TRBV11-3 and J is TRBJ2-2, with 13 nucleotides matching TRBD2. CDR3 length: 17 amino acids. Unmatched junction bases numbered 7, after V lost 5 bases and J lost 4 bases. Germline CDR1 reads SGHNT; CDR2 reads YENEEA. The CDR3 region is CASSHWGLAGFTGELFF. The CDR3 region has the DNA TGTGCCAGCAGCCACTGGGGACTAGCGGGATTCACCGGGGAGCTGTTTTTT. The full variable domain, rest sourced from reference TRBV11-3 and TRBJ2-2, is EAGVVQSPRYKIIEKKQPVAFWCNPISGHNTLYWYLQNLGQGPELLIRYENEEAVDDSQLPKDRFSAERLKGVDSTLKIQPAELGDSAVYLCASSHWGLAGFTGELFFGEGSRLTVL.

This clonotype turned up a few times. Because the CDR3's place on the DNA is in doubt, the DNA is left out and the CDR3 is given as listed by TCRdb. V gene TRBV21-1 combines with J gene TRBJ2-7; TRBD1 was called by the table and not checked on the DNA. TRBV21-1 corresponds to a pseudogene. The CDR3 has 16 residues if both end residues are counted. The CDR3 protein is CASSKVRDTYPCEQYV.

The chain has TRBV7-2 and TRBJ2-3; D might be TRBD2 (5 bases). The CDR3 runs to 18 residues. V was shortened by 0 bases and J by 1 base, with 17 bases between the two germline ends. CDR1 is SGHTA and CDR2 is FQGNSA in the germline V gene. CDR3 nucleotides: TGTGCCAGCAGCTTAGCCCCCGGGGAAGGATCGGGCACAGATACGCAGTATTTT. Encoded protein: CASSLAPGEGSGTDTQYF.

The J gene is TRBJ1-5, the V gene TRBV19; 9 nucleotides align to TRBD1. The CDR3 spans 17 residues. V was clipped by 6 bases and J by 0 bases; unmatched bases: 9. Germline assignment: CDR1 LNHDA and CDR2 SQIVND (reference sequence). Here the CDR3 DNA reads TGTGCCAGTAGCCGGGGACAGGGAGATTATAGCAATCAGCCCCAGCATTTT. It encodes CASSRGQGDYSNQPQHF.

This clonotype was observed at least ten times. The chain combines TRBV3-1 with TRBJ2-1, with D perhaps TRBD1 (5 bases). The CDR3 consists of 13 residues. From germline, CDR1 is LGHDT and CDR2 YNNKEL (reference sequence). Trimming cost V 2 bases and J 12 bases, with 14 bases left between them. The DNA of the CDR3 is TGTGCCAGCAGCCAAACGACAGACCGGGCGCAGTTCTTC. Protein: CASSQTTDRAQFF.

The chain recombines TRBV7-2 with TRBJ2-1; TRBD2 matches 8 bases. Germline-derived CDR1 and CDR2 are SGHTA and FQGNSA. V lost 1 base and J lost 5; bases outside the gene matches: 7. The CDR3 has 16 residues. DNA of the CDR3: TGTGCCAGCAGCTTAGATCCCAGCGGGGGCGACAATGAGCAGTTCTTC. This gives the protein CASSLDPSGGDNEQFF.

This chain links TRBV24-1 with TRBJ2-2; 10 bases are a match to TRBD2. The V segment lost 9 bases and the J segment 4 bases; nucleotides outside the gene matches: 7. This CDR3 contains 15 residues. CDR1 is KGHDR and CDR2 is SFDVKD in the germline V gene. CDR3 nucleotide sequence: TGTGCCACCTCAGGGGCTAGCGGGAGCACCGGGGAGCTGTTTTTT. It translates to CATSGASGSTGELFF.

This clonotype was detected ten times or more. The chain has TRBV7-9 and TRBJ2-1; 11 positions match TRBD2. The CDR3 spans 16 residues. Losses at the gene ends were 5 bases for V and 8 bases for J; bases not matched to a gene: 11. CDR1 is SEHNR and CDR2 is FQNEAQ in the germline V gene (reference sequence). CDR3 sequence reads: CASSIPSSGRVDEQFF. DNA for the CDR3: TGTGCCAGCAGCATCCCAAGTAGCGGGAGGGTTGATGAGCAGTTCTTC.

This clonotype was seen a handful of times. The chain combines TRBV7-2 with TRBJ2-7; the match to TRBD2 covers 10 bases. J gave up 2 bases and V 2 bases, and 0 bases lay outside the gene matches. The germline V gene has CDR1 SGHTA and CDR2 FQGNSA. This CDR3 has 14 amino acids. The CDR3 reads CASSLLAGAYEQYF. The CDR3 DNA reads TGTGCCAGCAGCTTACTAGCGGGAGCCTACGAGCAGTACTTC.

The gene calls are TRBV20-1 and TRBJ2-1, with D unresolved. V was trimmed by 6 bases and J by 8 bases, leaving 23 bases between them. Germline V gene sequence: CDR1 DFQATT, CDR2 SNEGSKA (reference sequence). The CDR3 contains 15 residues. CDR3 loop: CSATPLDGRVHEQFF. For the CDR3, the DNA is TGCAGTGCCACACCCCTGGACGGCCGAGTCCATGAGCAGTTCTTC.

This clonotype was seen ten or more times. This chain links TRBV27 with TRBJ2-1; D not certain. Germline CDR1 reads MNHEY; CDR2 reads SMNVEV (reference sequence). This CDR3 comprises 13 residues. With 11 bases removed from V and 0 bases from J, the gap between germline ends came to 11 bases. In nucleotides, the CDR3 is TGTGCCGTAGGGTGGGACTCCTACAATGAGCAGTTCTTC. This gives the protein CAVGWDSYNEQFF.

This rearrangement joins TRBV7-9 to TRBJ2-1, with TRBD2 matching 9 bases. V trimming: 3 bases; J trimming: 3 bases; junction bases outside the gene matches: 6. In germline, CDR1 is SEHNR, CDR2 FQNEAQ (reference sequence). The CDR3 totals 16 residues. The CDR3 nucleotides read TGTGCCAGCAGCTTCCCGGCTAGCGGGATCTACAATGAGCAGTTCTTC. Amino acids: CASSFPASGIYNEQFF.

This clonotype was picked up many times. The J gene is TRBJ2-5, the V gene TRBV3-1; D gene ambiguous. The V and J ends lost 2 bases and 0 bases respectively, with 7 bases between them. Per the germline V gene, CDR1 is LGHDT and CDR2 is YNNKEL (reference sequence). CDR3 length: 14 amino acids. The CDR3 sequence is CASSQQRYQETQYF. As DNA, the CDR3 is TGTGCCAGCAGCCAACAAAGGTACCAAGAGACCCAGTACTTC.

There are a few counts of this clonotype. V usage is TRBV30 and J usage is TRBJ2-1, with a possible D match to TRBD2 (5 bases). Germline lookup yields CDR1 GTSNPN and CDR2 SVGIG (reference sequence). The CDR3 loop spans 15 amino acids. CDR3 sequence: CAITDGVGSYNEQFF. The DNA for the CDR3 is TGTGCTATTACAGACGGGGTTGGCTCCTACAATGAGCAGTTCTTC. Complete variable domain (other parts from reference TRBV30 and TRBJ2-1): SQTIHQWPATLVQPVGSPLSLECTVEGTSNPNLYWYRQAAGRGLQLLFYSVGIGQISSEVPQNLSASRPQDRQFILSSKKLLLSDSGFYLCAITDGVGSYNEQFFGPGTRLTVL.

The chain recombines TRBV7-6 with TRBJ1-1; D is uncertain. Per germline, CDR1 SGHVS and CDR2 FNYEAQ. The V end was cut by 5 bases, the J end by 1 base, with 14 bases between. CDR3 length: 15 residues. In DNA, the CDR3 is TGTGCCAGCAGCCCCGACACCAGTCGGAACACTGAAGCTTTCTTT. Amino acids: CASSPDTSRNTEAFF.

This clonotype appeared many times. This chain uses TRBV20-1 with TRBJ1-1; 7 bases match TRBD1. CDR1 is DFQATT and CDR2 is SNEGSKA in the germline V gene (reference sequence). CDR3 length equals 12 residues. V shed 5 bases, J shed 4 bases, and the junction held 4 bases outside the gene matches. Written as DNA, the CDR3 is TGCAGTGCTTCACAGGGGAGCACTGAAGCTTTCTTT. It codes for CSASQGSTEAFF.